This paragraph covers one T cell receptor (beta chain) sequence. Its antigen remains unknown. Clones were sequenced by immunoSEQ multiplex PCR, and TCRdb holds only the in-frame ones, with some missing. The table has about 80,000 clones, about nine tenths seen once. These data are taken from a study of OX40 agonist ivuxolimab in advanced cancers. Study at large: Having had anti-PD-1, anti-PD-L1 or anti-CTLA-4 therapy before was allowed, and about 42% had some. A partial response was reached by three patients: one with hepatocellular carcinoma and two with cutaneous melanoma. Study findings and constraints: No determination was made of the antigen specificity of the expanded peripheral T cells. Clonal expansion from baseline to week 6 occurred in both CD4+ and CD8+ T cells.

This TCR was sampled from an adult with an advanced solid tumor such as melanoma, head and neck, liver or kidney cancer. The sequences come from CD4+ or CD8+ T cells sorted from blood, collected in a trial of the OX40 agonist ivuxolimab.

CDR3 sequence: CASSQVRGGGTQYF. The DNA for the CDR3 is TGTGCCAGCAGCCAAGTCCGCGGGGGGGGCACGCAGTATTTT. V is TRBV4-2 and J is TRBJ2-3; the match to TRBD2 covers 9 bases. V was clipped by 1 base and J by 9 bases; unmatched bases: 5. Germline-derived CDR1 and CDR2 are LGHNA and YNFKEQ. This CDR3 region has 14 residues.